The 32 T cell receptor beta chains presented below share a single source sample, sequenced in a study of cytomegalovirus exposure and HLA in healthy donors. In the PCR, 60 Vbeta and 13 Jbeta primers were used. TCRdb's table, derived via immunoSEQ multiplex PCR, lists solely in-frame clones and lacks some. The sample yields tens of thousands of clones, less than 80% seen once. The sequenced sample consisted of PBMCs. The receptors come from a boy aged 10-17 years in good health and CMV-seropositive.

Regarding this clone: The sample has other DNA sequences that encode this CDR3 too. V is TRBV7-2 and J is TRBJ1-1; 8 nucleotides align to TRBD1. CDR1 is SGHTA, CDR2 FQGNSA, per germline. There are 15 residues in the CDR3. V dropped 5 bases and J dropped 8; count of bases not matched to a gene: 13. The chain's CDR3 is CASSKRTGSFPEAFF. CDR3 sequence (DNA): TGTGCCAGCAGCAAGCGGACAGGGTCTTTTCCGGAAGCTTTCTTT.

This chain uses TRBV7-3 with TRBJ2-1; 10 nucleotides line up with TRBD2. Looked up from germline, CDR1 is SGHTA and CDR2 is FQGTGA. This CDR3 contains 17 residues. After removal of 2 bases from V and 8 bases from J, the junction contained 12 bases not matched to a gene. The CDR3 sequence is CASSLHEKRGGSDEQFF. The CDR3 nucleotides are TGTGCCAGCAGCTTACATGAGAAGCGGGGGGGCAGCGATGAGCAGTTCTTC.

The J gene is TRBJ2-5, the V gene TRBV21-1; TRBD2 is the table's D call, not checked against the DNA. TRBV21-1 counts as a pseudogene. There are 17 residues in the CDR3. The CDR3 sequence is CASSITYPGSLQETQYF. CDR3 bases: TGTGCCAGCAGCATAACTTACCCCGGGTCCCTCCAAGAGACCCAGTACTTC.

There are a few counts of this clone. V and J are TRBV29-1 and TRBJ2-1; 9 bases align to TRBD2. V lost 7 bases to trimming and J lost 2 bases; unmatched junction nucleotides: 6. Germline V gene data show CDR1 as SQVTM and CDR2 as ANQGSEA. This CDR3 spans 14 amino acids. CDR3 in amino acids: CSGVSGSAYNEQFF. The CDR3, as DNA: TGCAGCGGGGTTAGCGGGAGCGCCTACAATGAGCAGTTCTTC.

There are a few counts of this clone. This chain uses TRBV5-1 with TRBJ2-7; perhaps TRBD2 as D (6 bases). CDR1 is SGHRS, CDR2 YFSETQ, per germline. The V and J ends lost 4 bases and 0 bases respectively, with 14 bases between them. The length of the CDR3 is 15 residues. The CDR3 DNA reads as TGCGCCAGCAGCCGCACCTCGACTAGCTCCTACGAGCAGTACTTC. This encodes CASSRTSTSSYEQYF.

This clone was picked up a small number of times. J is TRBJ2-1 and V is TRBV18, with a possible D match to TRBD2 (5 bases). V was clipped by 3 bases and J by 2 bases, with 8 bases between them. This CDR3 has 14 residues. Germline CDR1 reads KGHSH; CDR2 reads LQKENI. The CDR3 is CASSPAGAYNEQFF. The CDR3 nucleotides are TGTGCCAGCTCACCCGCGGGCGCCTACAATGAGCAGTTCTTC.

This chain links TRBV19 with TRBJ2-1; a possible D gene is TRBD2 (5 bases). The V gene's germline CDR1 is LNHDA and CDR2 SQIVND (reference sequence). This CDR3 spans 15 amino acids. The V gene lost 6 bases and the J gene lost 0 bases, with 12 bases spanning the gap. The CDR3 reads CASSDRGSSYNEQFF. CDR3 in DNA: TGTGCCAGTAGCGATAGAGGGAGCTCCTACAATGAGCAGTTCTTC.

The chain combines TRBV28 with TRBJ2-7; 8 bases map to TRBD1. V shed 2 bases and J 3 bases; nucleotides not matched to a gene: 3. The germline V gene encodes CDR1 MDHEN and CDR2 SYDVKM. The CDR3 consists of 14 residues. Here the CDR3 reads CASSLLQGVYEQYF. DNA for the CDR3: TGTGCCAGCAGTTTACTACAGGGGGTCTACGAGCAGTACTTC.

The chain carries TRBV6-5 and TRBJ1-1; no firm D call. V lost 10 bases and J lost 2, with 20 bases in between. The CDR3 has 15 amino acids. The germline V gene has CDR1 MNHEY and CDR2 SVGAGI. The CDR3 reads CATREGGLGNTEAFF. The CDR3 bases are TGTGCCACAAGGGAGGGCGGACTCGGTAACACTGAAGCTTTCTTT.

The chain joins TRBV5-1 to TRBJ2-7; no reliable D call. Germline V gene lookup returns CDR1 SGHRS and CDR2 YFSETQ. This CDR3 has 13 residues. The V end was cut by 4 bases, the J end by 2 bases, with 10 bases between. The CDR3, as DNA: TGCGCCAGCAGCCCTATCTATGCCTACGAGCAGTACTTC. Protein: CASSPIYAYEQYF.

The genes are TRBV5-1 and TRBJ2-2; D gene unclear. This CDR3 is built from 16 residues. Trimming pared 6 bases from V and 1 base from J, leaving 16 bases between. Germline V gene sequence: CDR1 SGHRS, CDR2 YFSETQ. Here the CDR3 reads CASKFYPSVNTGELFF. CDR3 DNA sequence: TGCGCCAGCAAGTTTTATCCGTCGGTGAACACCGGGGAGCTGTTTTTT. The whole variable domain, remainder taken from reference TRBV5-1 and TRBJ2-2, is KAGVTQTPRYLIKTRGQQVTLSCSPISGHRSVSWYQQTPGQGLQFLFEYFSETQRNKGNFPGRFSGRQFSNSRSEMNVSTLELGDSALYLCASKFYPSVNTGELFFGEGSRLTVL.

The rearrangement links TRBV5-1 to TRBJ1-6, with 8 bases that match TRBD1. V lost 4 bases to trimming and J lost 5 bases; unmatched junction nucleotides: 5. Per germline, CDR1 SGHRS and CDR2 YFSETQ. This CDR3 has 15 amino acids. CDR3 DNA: TGCGCCAGCAGCCCACGGGGACAGGATAATTCACCCCTCCACTTT. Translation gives CASSPRGQDNSPLHF.

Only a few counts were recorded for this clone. CDR3 coding DNA: TGTGCCACCGCGGGACAGGGAAGCACTGAAGCTTTCTTT. It codes for CATAGQGSTEAFF. The chain joins TRBV19 to TRBJ1-1; 9 bases are a match to TRBD1. The CDR3 sequence is 13 residues long. The V gene end was trimmed by 10 bases and the J gene end by 4 bases; junction bases not matched to a gene: 7. The germline CDR1 and CDR2 sequences are LNHDA and SQIVND (reference sequence).

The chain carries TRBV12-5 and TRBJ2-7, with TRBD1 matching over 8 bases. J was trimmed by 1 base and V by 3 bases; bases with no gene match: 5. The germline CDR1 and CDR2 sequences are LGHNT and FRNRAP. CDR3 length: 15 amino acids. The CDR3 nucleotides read TGTGCTAGTGGTTTCAGACAGGGGTCATCCTACGAGCAGTACTTC. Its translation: CASGFRQGSSYEQYF.

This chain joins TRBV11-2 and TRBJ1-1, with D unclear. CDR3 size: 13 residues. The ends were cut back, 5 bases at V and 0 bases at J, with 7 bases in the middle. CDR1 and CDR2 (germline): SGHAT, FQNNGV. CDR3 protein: CASSPTMNTEAFF. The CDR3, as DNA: TGTGCCAGCAGCCCGACTATGAACACTGAAGCTTTCTTT.

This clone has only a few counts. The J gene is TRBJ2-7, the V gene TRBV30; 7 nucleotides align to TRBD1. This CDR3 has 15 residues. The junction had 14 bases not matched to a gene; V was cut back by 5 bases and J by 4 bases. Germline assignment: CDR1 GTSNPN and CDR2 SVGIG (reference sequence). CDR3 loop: CAWDNPRTGGYEQYF. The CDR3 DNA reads TGTGCCTGGGACAATCCCCGGACAGGAGGATACGAGCAGTACTTC.

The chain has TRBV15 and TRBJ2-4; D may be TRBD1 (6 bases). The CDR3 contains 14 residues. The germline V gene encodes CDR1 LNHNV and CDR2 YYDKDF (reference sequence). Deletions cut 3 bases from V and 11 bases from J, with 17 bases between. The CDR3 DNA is TGTGCCACCAGCAGGGATTTGCGACAGGCTCTTCAGTACTTC. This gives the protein CATSRDLRQALQYF.

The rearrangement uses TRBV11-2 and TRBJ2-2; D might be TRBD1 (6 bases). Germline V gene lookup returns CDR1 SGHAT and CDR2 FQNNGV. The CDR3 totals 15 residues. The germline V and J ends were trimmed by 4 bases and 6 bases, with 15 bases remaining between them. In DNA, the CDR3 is TGTGCCAGCAGCTCGGGACATGAAGTTCCCGGGGAGCTGTTTTTT. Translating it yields CASSSGHEVPGELFF.

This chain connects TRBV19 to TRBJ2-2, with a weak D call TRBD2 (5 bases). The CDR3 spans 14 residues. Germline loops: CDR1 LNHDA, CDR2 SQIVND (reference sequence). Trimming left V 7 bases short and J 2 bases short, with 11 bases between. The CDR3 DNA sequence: TGTGCCAGTAATCCGGACTCTAACACCGGGGAGCTGTTTTTT. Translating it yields CASNPDSNTGELFF.

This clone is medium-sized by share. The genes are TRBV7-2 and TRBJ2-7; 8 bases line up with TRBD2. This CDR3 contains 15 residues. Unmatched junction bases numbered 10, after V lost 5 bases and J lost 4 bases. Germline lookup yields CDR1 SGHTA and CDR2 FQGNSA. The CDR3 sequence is CASSPFIGGGYEQYF. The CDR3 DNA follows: TGTGCCAGCAGCCCCTTTATTGGCGGGGGGTACGAGCAGTACTTC.

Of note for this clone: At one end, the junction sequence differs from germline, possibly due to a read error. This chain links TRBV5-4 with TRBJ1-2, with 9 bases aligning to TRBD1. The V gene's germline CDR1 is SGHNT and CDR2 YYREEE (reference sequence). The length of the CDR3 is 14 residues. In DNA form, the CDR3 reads TGTGCCAGCAGCTCCCGGGACAGGGAGTATGGCTACCCCTTC. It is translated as CASSSRDREYGYPF.

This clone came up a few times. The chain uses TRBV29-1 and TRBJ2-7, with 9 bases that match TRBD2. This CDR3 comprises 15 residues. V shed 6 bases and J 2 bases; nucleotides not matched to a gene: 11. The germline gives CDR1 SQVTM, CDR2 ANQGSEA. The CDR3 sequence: CSVKVLAGPTYEQYF. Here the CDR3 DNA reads TGCAGCGTGAAGGTTCTAGCGGGGCCAACCTACGAGCAGTACTTC.

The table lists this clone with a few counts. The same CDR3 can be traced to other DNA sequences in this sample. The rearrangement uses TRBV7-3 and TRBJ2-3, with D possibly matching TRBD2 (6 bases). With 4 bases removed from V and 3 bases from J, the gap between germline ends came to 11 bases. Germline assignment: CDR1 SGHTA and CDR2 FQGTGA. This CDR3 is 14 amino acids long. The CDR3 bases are TGTGCCAGCAGCTCGGGACTGGAGACAGATACGCAGTATTTT. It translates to CASSSGLETDTQYF.

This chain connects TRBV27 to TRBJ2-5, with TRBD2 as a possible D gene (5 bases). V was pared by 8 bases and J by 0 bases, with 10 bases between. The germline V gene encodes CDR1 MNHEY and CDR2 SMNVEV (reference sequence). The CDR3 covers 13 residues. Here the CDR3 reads CASGSLYQETQYF. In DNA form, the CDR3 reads TGTGCCAGCGGGAGTTTGTACCAAGAGACCCAGTACTTC.

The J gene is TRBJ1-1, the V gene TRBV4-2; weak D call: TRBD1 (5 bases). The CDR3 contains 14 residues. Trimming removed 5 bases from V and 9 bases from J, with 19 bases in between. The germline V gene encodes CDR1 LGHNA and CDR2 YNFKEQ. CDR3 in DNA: TGTGCCAGCAGCACCCACAGGATGGGGCGGAAAGCTTTCTTT. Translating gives CASSTHRMGRKAFF.

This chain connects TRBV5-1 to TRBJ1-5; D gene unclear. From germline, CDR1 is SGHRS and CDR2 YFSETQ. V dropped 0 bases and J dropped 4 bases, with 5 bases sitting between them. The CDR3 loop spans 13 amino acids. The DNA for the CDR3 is TGCGCCAGCAGCTTGGGCAGTAATCAGCCCCAGCATTTT. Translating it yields CASSLGSNQPQHF.

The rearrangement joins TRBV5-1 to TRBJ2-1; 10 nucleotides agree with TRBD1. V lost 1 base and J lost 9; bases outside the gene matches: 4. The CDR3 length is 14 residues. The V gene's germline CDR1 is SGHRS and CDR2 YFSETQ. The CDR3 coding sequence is TGCGCCAGCAGCTTGTGGGGGACAGGGGCTGAGCAGTTCTTC. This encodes CASSLWGTGAEQFF.

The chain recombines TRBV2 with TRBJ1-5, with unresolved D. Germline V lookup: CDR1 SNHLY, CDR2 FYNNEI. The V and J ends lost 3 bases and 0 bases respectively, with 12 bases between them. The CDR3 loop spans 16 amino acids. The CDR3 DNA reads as TGTGCCAGCAGTGATCGGCAGGCTTATAGCAATCAGCCCCAGCATTTT. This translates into CASSDRQAYSNQPQHF.

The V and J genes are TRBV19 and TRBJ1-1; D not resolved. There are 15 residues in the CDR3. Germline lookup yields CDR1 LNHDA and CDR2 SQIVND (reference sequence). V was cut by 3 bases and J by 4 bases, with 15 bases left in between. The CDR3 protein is CASSISGFGATEAFF. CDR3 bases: TGTGCCAGTAGTATCTCCGGGTTTGGCGCCACTGAAGCTTTCTTT.

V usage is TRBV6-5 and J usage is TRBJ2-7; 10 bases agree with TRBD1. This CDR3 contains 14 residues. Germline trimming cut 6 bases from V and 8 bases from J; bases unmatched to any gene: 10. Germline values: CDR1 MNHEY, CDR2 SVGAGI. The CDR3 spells CASRADRGTTKQYF. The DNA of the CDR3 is TGTGCCAGCAGAGCGGACAGGGGGACTACGAAGCAGTACTTC.

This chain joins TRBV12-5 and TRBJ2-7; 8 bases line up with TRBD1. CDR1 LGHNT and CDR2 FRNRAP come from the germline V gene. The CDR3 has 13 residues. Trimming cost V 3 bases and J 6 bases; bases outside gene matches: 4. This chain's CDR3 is CASGFQTGVEQYF. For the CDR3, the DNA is TGTGCTAGTGGTTTCCAGACAGGGGTCGAGCAGTACTTC.

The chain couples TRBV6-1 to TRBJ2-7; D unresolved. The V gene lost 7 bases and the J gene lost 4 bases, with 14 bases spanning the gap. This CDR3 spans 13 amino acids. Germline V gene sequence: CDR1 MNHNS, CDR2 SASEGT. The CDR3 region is CASKTTPGYEQYF. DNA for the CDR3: TGTGCCAGCAAGACAACGCCTGGATACGAGCAGTACTTC.